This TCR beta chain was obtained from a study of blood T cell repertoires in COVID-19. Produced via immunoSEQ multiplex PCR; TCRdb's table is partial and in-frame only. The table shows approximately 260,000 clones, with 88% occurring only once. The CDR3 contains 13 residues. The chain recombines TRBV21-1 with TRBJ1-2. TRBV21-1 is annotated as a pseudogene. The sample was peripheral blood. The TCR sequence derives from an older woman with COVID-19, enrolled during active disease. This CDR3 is CASSPVVRYGYTF. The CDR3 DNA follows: TGTGCCAGCAGCCCCGTGGTGCGATATGGCTACACCTTC.